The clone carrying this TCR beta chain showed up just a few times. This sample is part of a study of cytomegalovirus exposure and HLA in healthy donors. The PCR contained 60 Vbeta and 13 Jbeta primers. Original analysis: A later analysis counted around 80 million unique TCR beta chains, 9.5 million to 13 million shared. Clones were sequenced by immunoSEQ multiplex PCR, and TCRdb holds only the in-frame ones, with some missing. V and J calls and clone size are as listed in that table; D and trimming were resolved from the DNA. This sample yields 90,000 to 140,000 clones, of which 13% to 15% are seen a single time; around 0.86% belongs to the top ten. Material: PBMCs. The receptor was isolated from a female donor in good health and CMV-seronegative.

CDR3 coding DNA: TGTGCCACCAGCAGAGGCGGACAGCTGTACGAGCAGTACTTC. Translating it yields CATSRGGQLYEQYF. The chain carries TRBV15 and TRBJ2-7; perhaps TRBD1 as D (6 bases). The germline V gene has CDR1 LNHNV and CDR2 YYDKDF (reference sequence). CDR3 size: 14 residues. V lost 1 base, J lost 4 bases, and 11 bases lay in between.